This T cell receptor beta chain was captured by sequencing in a study of shared clonotypes between healthy human individuals. Whole-study results and caveats: Naive subsets generally had larger estimated richness than memory subsets.

Genomic DNA from each subset was divided evenly over several immunoSEQ plates. This table comes from immunoSEQ multiplex PCR, and its TCRdb copy is limited to in-frame clones, with some not included. Among 2,500,000 or so clones, around nine tenths were seen once, and the ten largest hold about 0.13%. Notes on this clone: What it binds is not known.

CDR1 is SNHLY and CDR2 is FYNNEI in the germline V gene. V trimming: 10 bases; J trimming: 7 bases; junction bases outside the gene matches: 10. The CDR3 runs to 14 residues. The chain recombines TRBV2 with TRBJ2-7; 13 bases match TRBD2. Sequencing used naive CD4+ T cells sorted from blood. Subset specified: CD45RA+ positively selected. This receptor was taken from a man aged 18 to 29 in good health. The CDR3 region has the DNA TGTGCCACCAAGGGACTAGCGGGACCCTTTGAGCAGTACTTC. This translates into CATKGLAGPFEQYF.